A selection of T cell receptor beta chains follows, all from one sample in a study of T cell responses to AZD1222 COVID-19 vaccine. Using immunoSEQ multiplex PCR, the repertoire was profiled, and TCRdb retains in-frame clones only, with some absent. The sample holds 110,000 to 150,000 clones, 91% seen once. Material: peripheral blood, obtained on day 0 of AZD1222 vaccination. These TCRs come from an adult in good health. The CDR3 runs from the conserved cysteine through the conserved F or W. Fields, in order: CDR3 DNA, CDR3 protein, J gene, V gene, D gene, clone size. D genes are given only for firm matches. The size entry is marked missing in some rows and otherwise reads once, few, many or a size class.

TGTGCCAGTAGTGACGTAAGGGCTGGCTACACCTTC	CASSDVRAGYTF	TRBJ1-2	TRBV19	NA	once
TGTGCCACCAGTCCCGACAGGAACACCGGGGAGCTGTTTTTT	CATSPDRNTGELFF	TRBJ2-2	TRBV24-1	NA	once
TGTGCCAGCTCTAGGGGGGGTCGCACTGAAGCTTTCTTT	CASSRGGRTEAFF	TRBJ1-1	TRBV28	NA	NA
TGTGCCAGCACCCGCAGGGAGGGAGGCACAGATACGCAGTATTTT	CASTRREGGTDTQYF	TRBJ2-3	TRBV13	TRBD2	NA
TGTGCCACCACAGGGGGCTCCTACAATGAGCAGTTCTTC	CATTGGSYNEQFF	TRBJ2-1	TRBV19	TRBD1	NA
TGTGCCAGATACCGCGGGGGAGCCATAAATTCACCCCTCCACTTT	CARYRGGAINSPLHF	TRBJ1-6	TRBV28	NA	NA
TGTGCCAGCAGCCAAGATCCATGGGCTGGCTACACCTTC	CASSQDPWAGYTF	TRBJ1-2	TRBV14	NA	NA
TGTGCCAGCACCCAGGAGGGGGACGGCTACACCTTC	CASTQEGDGYTF	TRBJ1-2	TRBV2	NA	once
TGTGCCAGCAGTTCCACGACAGGGGGCACCGGGGAGCTGTTTTTT	CASSSTTGGTGELFF	TRBJ2-2	TRBV6-2/TRBV6-3	TRBD1	NA
TGTGCCAGCAGCTTTGAGTACACTGAAGCTTTCTTT	CASSFEYTEAFF	TRBJ1-1	TRBV5-4	NA	NA
TGTGCCAGCAGCCAGGGACAGCGCCATGAGCAGTTCTTC	CASSQGQRHEQFF	TRBJ2-1	TRBV5-4	TRBD1	NA
TGTGCCAGCAGCTTAGATTGGCGGTCCTACGAGCAGTACTTC	CASSLDWRSYEQYF	TRBJ2-7	TRBV11-2	NA	NA
TGTGCCATCAGTGATTTAGGGGGGCGAAGATCATCCGGGGAGCTGTTTTTT	CAISDLGGRRSSGELFF	TRBJ2-2	TRBV10-3	NA	NA
TGTGCCAGCAGCTTTAACAGCCGAGCCTACGAGCAGTACTTC	CASSFNSRAYEQYF	TRBJ2-7	TRBV7-2	NA	NA
TGTGCCAGCAGCATCCACCCGAACACTGAAGCTTTCTTT	CASSIHPNTEAFF	TRBJ1-1	TRBV9	NA	NA
TGTGCTAGTGGCTTCCCTAGCGGGGGGTCCTACGAGCAGTACTTC	CASGFPSGGSYEQYF	TRBJ2-7	TRBV12-5	TRBD2	NA
TGTGCCAGCTTTAAGCGGGGATTCACCGGGGAGCTGTTTTTT	CASFKRGFTGELFF	TRBJ2-2	TRBV19	TRBD2	NA
TGTGCCAGCAGTTTCAAGGGGGGGGGCGACGGTACGCAGTATTTT	CASSFKGGGDGTQYF	TRBJ2-3	TRBV27	NA	NA
TGTGCCTCACTAGGGGGGTCCCTCTACGAGCAGTACTTC	CASLGGSLYEQYF	TRBJ2-7	TRBV12-5	NA	few
TGCGCCAGCAGCGCCGCACAGGGGATGGGGGCCTACGAGCAGTACTTC	CASSAAQGMGAYEQYF	TRBJ2-7	TRBV5-1	TRBD1	NA
TGTGCCAGCAGCAGGATATTGAACACCGGGGAGCTGTTTTTT	CASSRILNTGELFF	TRBJ2-2	TRBV11-2	NA	NA
TGCAGTGCTAGTTTTCGACTAGCCAAAAACATTCAGTACTTC	CSASFRLAKNIQYF	TRBJ2-4	TRBV20-1	NA	NA
TGTGCCAGCATACGGGGGCTGGGCAATCAGCCCCAGCATTTT	CASIRGLGNQPQHF	TRBJ1-5	TRBV25-1	NA	NA
TGCGCCAGCAGCTTGGAAGGGGGGGTAGCAAAACTGTTTTTT	CASSLEGGVAKLFF	TRBJ1-4	TRBV5-1	NA	NA
TGTGCCTCCAGGGGGTCTGGAAACACCATATATTTT	CASRGSGNTIYF	TRBJ1-3	TRBV9	TRBD1	NA
TGTGCCAGCAGACAGGCCCAGGCTAATTCACCCCTCCACTTT	CASRQAQANSPLHF	TRBJ1-6	TRBV3-1/TRBV3-2	NA	NA